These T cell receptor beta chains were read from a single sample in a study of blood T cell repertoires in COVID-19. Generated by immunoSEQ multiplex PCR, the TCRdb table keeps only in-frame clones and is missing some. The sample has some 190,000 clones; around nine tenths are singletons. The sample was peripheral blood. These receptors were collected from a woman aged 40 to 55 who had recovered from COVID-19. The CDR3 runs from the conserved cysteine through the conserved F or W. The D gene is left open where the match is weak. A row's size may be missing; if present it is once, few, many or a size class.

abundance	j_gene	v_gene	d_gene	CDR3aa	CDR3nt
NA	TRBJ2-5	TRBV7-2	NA	CASSLDTGRGAQYF	TGTGCCAGCAGCTTAGATACAGGGAGAGGGGCCCAGTACTTC
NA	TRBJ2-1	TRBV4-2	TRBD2	CASSQDFGTSGSEGFF	TGTGCCAGCAGCCAAGACTTTGGGACTAGCGGGTCGGAAGGGTTCTTC
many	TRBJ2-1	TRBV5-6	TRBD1	CASSSIQGASYNEQFF	TGTGCCAGCAGCTCTATACAGGGGGCATCCTACAATGAGCAGTTCTTC
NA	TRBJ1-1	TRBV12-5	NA	CASGPGPGLPAFF	TGTGCTAGTGGGCCGGGTCCCGGACTTCCAGCTTTCTTT
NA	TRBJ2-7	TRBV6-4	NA	CASSDTNRQRPNEQYF	TGTGCCAGCAGTGACACGAACAGACAGAGACCCAACGAGCAGTACTTC
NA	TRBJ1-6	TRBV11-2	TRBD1	CASSLPTGRVSSPLHF	TGTGCCAGCAGCTTACCGACAGGGCGGGTTAGTTCACCCCTCCACTTT
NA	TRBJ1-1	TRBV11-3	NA	CASSLRGGNTEAFF	TGTGCCAGCAGCTTAAGAGGCGGGAACACTGAAGCTTTCTTT
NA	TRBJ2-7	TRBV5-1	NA	CASSHGTRGSVYHEQYF	TGCGCCAGCAGCCACGGGACAAGGGGTTCTGTCTACCACGAGCAGTACTTC
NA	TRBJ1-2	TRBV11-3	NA	CASSFGGGYTF	TGTGCCAGCAGCTTCGGGGGAGGCTACACCTTC
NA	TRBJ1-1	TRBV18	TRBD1	CASSPQTGGNTEAFF	TGTGCCAGCTCACCACAGACAGGGGGTAATACTGAAGCTTTCTTT
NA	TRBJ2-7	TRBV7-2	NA	CASSLTSGSGQPYEQYF	TGTGCCAGCAGCCTAACCTCGGGGAGCGGGCAACCCTACGAGCAGTACTTC
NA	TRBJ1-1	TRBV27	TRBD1	CASRSGQGATEAFF	TGTGCCAGCAGGTCGGGACAGGGGGCCACTGAAGCTTTCTTT